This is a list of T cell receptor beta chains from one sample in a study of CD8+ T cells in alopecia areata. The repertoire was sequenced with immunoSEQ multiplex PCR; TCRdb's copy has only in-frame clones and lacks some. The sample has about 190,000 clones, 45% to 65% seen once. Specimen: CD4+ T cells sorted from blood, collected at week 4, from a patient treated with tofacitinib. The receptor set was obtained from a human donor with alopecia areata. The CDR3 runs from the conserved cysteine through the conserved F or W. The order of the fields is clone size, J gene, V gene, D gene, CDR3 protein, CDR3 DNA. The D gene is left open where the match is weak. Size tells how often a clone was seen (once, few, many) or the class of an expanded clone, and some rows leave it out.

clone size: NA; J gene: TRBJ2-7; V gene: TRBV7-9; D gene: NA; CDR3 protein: CASGIWEQYF; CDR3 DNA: TGTGCCAGCGGAATTTGGGAGCAGTACTTC
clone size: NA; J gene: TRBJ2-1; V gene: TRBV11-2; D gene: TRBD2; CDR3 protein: CASSVTSGSYNEQFF; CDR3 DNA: TGTGCCAGCAGCGTCACTAGCGGGTCCTACAATGAGCAGTTCTTC
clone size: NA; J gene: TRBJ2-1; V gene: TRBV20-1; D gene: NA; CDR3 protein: CSAELENEQFF; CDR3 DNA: TGCAGTGCCGAACTAGAGAATGAGCAGTTCTTC
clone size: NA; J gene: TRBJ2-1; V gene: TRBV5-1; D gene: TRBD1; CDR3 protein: CASTLGQGGYNEQFF; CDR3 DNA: TGCGCCAGCACCCTCGGACAGGGCGGGTACAATGAGCAGTTCTTC
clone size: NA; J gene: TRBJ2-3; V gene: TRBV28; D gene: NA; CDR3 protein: CASSYARGRTDTQYF; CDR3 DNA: TGTGCCAGCAGTTACGCCAGGGGACGCACAGATACGCAGTATTTT
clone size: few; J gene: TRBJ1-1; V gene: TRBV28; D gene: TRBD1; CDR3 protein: CASFSGQGRMNTEAFF; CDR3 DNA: TGTGCCAGCTTTTCCGGACAGGGGCGTATGAACACTGAAGCTTTCTTT
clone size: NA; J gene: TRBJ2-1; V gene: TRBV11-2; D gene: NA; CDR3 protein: CASSLDSGEYNEQFF; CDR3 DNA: TGTGCCAGCAGCTTAGATTCAGGGGAATACAATGAGCAGTTCTTC
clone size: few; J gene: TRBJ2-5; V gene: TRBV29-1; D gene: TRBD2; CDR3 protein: CSVPIAGVRETQYF; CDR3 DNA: TGCAGCGTTCCAATAGCGGGAGTACGGGAGACCCAGTACTTC
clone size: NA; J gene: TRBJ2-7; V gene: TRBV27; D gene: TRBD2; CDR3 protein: CASSWGTSGAHEQYF; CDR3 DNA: TGTGCCAGCAGTTGGGGGACTAGCGGGGCCCACGAGCAGTACTTC
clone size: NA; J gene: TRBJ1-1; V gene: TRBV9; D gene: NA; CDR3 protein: CASSELGVNTEAFF; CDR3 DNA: TGTGCCAGCAGCGAGTTAGGGGTGAACACTGAAGCTTTCTTT
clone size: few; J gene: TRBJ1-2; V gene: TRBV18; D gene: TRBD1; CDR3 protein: CASSPLGTESGYTF; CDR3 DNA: TGTGCCAGCTCACCACTGGGGACAGAGAGTGGCTACACCTTC
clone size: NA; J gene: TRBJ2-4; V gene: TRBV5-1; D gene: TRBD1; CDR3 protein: CASSSRQGLAKNIQYF; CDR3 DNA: TGCGCCAGCAGCTCCCGACAGGGTCTGGCCAAAAACATTCAGTACTTC
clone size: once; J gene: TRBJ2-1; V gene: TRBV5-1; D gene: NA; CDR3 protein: CASSYQAGNEQFF; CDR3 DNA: TGCGCCAGCAGCTACCAAGCGGGTAACGAGCAGTTCTTC
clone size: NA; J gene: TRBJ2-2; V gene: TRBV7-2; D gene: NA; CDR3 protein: CASSLLQGSTGELFF; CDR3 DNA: TGTGCCAGCAGCTTACTTCAGGGATCCACCGGGGAGCTGTTTTTT
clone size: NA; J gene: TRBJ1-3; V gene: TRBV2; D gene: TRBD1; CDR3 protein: CASSLDRGNGNTIYF; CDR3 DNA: TGTGCCAGCAGTCTGGACAGGGGAAATGGAAACACCATATATTTT
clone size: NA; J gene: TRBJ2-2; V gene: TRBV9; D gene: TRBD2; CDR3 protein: CASSVAAGEGGELFF; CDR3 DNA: TGTGCCAGCAGCGTAGCAGCGGGAGAGGGCGGGGAGCTGTTTTTT
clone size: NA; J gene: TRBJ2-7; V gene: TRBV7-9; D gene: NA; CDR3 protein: CASSTSREQYF; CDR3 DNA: TGTGCCAGCAGCACATCGAGGGAGCAGTACTTC
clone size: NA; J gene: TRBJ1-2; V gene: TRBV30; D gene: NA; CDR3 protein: CACKARQVDRGYTF; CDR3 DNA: TGTGCCTGCAAAGCTCGACAGGTTGATAGGGGCTACACCTTC
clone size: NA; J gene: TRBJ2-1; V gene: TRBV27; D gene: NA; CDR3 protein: CASSLSRGLYNEQFF; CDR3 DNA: TGTGCCAGCAGTTTATCCAGGGGACTCTACAATGAGCAGTTCTTC
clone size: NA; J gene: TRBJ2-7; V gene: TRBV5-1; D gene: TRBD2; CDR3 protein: CASSLAAGGAGGPIEQYF; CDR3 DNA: TGCGCCAGCAGCTTGGCGGCAGGCGGAGCGGGAGGGCCAATCGAGCAGTACTTC
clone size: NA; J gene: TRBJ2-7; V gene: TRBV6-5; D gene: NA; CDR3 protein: CASTSSLGVKQYF; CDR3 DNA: TGTGCCAGCACTTCCTCCCTTGGCGTCAAGCAGTACTTC
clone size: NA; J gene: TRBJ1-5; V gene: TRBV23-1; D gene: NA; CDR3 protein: CASSPGRRPQHF; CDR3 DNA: TGCGCCAGCAGTCCTGGGCGGCGGCCCCAGCATTTT
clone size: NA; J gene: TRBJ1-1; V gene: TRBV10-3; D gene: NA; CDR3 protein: CAIRQQGLGDTEAFF; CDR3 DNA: TGTGCCATCAGGCAACAGGGACTGGGTGACACTGAAGCTTTCTTT
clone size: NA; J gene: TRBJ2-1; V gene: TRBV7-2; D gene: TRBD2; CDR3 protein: CASSRRGTSGYNEQFF; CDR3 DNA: TGTGCCAGCAGCCGAAGGGGGACTAGCGGTTACAATGAGCAGTTCTTC
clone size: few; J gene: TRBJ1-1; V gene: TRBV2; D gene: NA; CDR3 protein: CASTLFRDLMNTEAFF; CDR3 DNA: TGTGCCAGCACCCTCTTCCGGGACCTTATGAACACTGAAGCTTTCTTT
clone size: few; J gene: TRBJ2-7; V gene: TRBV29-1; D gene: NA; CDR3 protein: CSALHRERGEQYF; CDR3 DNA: TGCAGCGCCCTACACAGGGAACGGGGCGAGCAGTACTTC
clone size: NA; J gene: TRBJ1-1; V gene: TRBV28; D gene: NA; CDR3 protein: CASIHPRVTEAFF; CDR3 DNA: TGTGCCAGCATCCACCCCAGGGTCACTGAAGCTTTCTTT
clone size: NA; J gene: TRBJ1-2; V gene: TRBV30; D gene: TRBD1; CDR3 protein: CACSTGRFYGYTF; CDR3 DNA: TGTGCCTGCTCGACAGGGAGATTCTATGGCTACACCTTC
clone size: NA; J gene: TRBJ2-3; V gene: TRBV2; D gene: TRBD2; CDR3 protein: CASMIAGGTDTQYF; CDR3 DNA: TGTGCCAGCATGATAGCGGGAGGAACAGATACGCAGTATTTT
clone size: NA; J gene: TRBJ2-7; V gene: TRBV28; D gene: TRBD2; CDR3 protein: CASRRTSGTYEQYF; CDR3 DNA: TGTGCCAGCAGGAGGACTAGCGGTACCTACGAGCAGTACTTC
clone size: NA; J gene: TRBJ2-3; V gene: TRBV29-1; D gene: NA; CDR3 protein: CSVEVGTDTQYF; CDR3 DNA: TGCAGCGTTGAAGTGGGGACAGATACGCAGTATTTT
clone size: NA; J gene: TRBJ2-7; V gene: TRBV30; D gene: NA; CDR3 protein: CAWSVSAGYEQYF; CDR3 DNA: TGTGCCTGGAGTGTAAGTGCGGGGTACGAGCAGTACTTC
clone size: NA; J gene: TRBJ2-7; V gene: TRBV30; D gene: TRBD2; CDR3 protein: CAWSATSGRARQYF; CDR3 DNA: TGTGCCTGGAGTGCGACTAGCGGGAGAGCCAGGCAGTACTTC
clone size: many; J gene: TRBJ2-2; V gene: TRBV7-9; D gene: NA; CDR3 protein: CASSAAAGELFF; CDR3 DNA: TGTGCCAGCAGCGCGGCAGCCGGGGAGCTGTTTTTT
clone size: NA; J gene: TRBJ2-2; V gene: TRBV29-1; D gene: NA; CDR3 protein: CSVHKGQNTGELFF; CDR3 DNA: TGCAGCGTCCACAAAGGACAGAACACCGGGGAGCTGTTTTTT
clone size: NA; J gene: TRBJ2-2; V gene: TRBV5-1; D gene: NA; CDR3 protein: CASSWPGSNTGELFF; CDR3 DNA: TGCGCCAGCAGCTGGCCGGGGTCGAACACCGGGGAGCTGTTTTTT
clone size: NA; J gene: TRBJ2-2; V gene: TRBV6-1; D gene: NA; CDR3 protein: CASNTVANTGELFF; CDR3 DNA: TGTGCCAGCAATACTGTCGCGAACACCGGGGAGCTGTTTTTT
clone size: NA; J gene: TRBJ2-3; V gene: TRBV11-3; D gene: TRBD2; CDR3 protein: CASSLQRGTTDTQYF; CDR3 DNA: TGTGCCAGCAGCTTGCAGCGGGGGACCACAGATACGCAGTATTTT
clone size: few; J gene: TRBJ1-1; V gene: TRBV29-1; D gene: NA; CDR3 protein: CSVAGRGRTEAFF; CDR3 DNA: TGCAGCGTAGCGGGGCGCGGGCGGACTGAAGCTTTCTTT
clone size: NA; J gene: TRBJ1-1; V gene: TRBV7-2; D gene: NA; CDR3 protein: CASSLAMGQMNTEAFF; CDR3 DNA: TGTGCCAGCAGCTTAGCAATGGGGCAGATGAACACTGAAGCTTTCTTT
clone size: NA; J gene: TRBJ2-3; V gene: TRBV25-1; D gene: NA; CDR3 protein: CASRGTDTQYF; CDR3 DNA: TGTGCCAGCAGGGGCACAGATACGCAGTATTTT
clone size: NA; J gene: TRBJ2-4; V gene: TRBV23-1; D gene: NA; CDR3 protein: CASSQGPTGAKNIQYF; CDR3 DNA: TGCGCCAGCAGTCAGGGGCCAACGGGCGCCAAAAACATTCAGTACTTC
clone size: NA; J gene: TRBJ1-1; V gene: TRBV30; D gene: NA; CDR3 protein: CAWSEQGLGRHTEAFF; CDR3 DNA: TGTGCCTGGAGTGAGCAGGGTCTGGGGCGGCACACTGAAGCTTTCTTT
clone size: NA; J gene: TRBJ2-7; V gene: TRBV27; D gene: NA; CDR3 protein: CASSTRGLSSYEQYF; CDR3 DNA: TGTGCCAGCAGTACACGGGGGCTGAGCTCCTACGAGCAGTACTTC
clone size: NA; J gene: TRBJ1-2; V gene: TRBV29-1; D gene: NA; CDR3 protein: CSVDGREESGYTF; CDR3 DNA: TGCAGCGTTGATGGCAGGGAAGAAAGTGGCTACACCTTC
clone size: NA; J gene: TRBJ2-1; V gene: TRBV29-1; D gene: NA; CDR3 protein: CSVGGVSLYNEQFF; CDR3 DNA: TGCAGCGTTGGAGGAGTATCCCTCTACAATGAGCAGTTCTTC
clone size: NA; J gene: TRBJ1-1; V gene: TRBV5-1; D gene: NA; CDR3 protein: CASTYGQQNTEAFF; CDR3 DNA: TGCGCCAGCACCTACGGACAGCAGAACACTGAAGCTTTCTTT
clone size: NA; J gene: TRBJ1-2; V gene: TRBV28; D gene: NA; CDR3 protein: CASNNLPAVNYGYTF; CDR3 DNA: TGTGCCAGCAACAATTTACCTGCGGTTAACTATGGCTACACCTTC
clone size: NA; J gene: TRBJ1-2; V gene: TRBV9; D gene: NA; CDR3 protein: CASSVGSGDYGYTF; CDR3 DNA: TGTGCCAGCAGCGTAGGATCCGGGGACTATGGCTACACCTTC
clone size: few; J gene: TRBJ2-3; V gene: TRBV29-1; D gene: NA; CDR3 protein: CSVQGRLTDTQYF; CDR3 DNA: TGCAGCGTTCAAGGACGGCTCACAGATACGCAGTATTTT
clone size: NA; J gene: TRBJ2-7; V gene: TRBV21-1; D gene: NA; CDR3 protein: CASSKLPLGEQYF; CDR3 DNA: TGTGCCAGCAGCAAGTTACCTTTGGGCGAGCAGTACTTC
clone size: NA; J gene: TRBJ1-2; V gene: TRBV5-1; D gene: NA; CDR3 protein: CASSLAGDYGYTF; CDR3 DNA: TGCGCCAGCAGCTTGGCTGGGGACTATGGCTACACCTTC
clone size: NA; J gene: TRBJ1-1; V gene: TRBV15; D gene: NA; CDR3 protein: CATSRDTGNTEAFF; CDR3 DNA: TGTGCCACCAGCAGAGATACCGGGAACACTGAAGCTTTCTTT
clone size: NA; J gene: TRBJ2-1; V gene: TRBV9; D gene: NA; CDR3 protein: CASSPIPYRGTSYNEQFF; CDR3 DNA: TGTGCCAGCAGCCCGATACCCTACCGGGGTACTTCCTACAATGAGCAGTTCTTC
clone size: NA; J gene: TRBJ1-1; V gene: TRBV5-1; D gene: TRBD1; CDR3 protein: CASNRDRGRDTEAFF; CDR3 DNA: TGCGCCAGCAACCGGGACAGGGGGCGAGACACTGAAGCTTTCTTT
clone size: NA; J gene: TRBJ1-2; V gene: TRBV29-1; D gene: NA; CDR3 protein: CSVEARYGYTF; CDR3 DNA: TGCAGCGTTGAAGCGCGCTATGGCTACACCTTC
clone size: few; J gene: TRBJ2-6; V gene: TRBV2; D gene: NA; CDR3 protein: CASSQDGSSGANVLTF; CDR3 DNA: TGTGCCAGCTCTCAGGACGGCAGCTCTGGGGCCAACGTCCTGACTTTC
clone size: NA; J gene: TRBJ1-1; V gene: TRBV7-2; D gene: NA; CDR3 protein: CASSLQGNTEAFF; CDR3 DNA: TGTGCCAGCAGCTTGCAGGGGAACACTGAAGCTTTCTTT